A single sample gave rise to the 32 T cell receptor beta chains below, sequenced in a study of blood T cell repertoires in COVID-19. TCRdb's copy holds only in-frame clones and misses some; the assay was immunoSEQ multiplex PCR. Of 150,000 to 200,000 clones listed, under 80% are singletons. Sequenced material: peripheral blood. These receptors were obtained from a man aged 45-65 years who had recovered from COVID-19.

The chain links TRBV11-3 to TRBJ2-7; 9 positions match TRBD2. Germline V gene lookup returns CDR1 SGHNT and CDR2 YENEEA. The CDR3 is 15 residues long. The junction had 6 bases not matched to a gene; V was cut back by 5 bases and J by 1 base. This chain's CDR3 is CASSRGGESSYEQYF. DNA of the CDR3: TGTGCCAGCAGCCGCGGGGGGGAGTCATCCTACGAGCAGTACTTC.

The rearrangement links TRBV7-2 to TRBJ2-1; 7 bases are shared with TRBD2. This CDR3 contains 14 residues. Germline CDR1 is SGHTA and CDR2 is FQGNSA. J gave up 4 bases and V 3 bases, and 3 bases lay outside the gene matches. Here the CDR3 reads CASSFQRDYNEQFF. The CDR3 DNA is TGTGCCAGCAGCTTTCAGCGGGATTACAATGAGCAGTTCTTC.

This clone was seen a few times. The V call is TRBV28, the J call TRBJ1-5; 7 bases agree with TRBD1. Germline CDR1 and CDR2: MDHEN and SYDVKM. Losses at the gene ends were 3 bases for V and 5 bases for J; bases not matched to a gene: 7. The CDR3 has 15 amino acids. CDR3 protein: CASSLRGRMYQPQHF. The CDR3 DNA reads TGTGCCAGCAGTTTGAGGGGGCGCATGTATCAGCCCCAGCATTTT. Supplemented by reference TRBV28 and TRBJ1-5, the full variable domain reads DVKVTQSSRYLVKRTGEKVFLECVQDMDHENMFWYRQDPGLGLRLIYFSYDVKMKEKGDIPEGYSVSREKKERFSLILESASTNQTSMYLCASSLRGRMYQPQHFGDGTRLSIL.

The chain is built from TRBV6-5 and TRBJ1-1; TRBD1 might be the D (5 bases). CDR1 MNHEY and CDR2 SVGAGI come from the germline V gene. Trimming stripped 0 bases from V and 3 bases from J, with 8 bases between. The CDR3 runs 14 residues. CDR3 in amino acids: CASSYSQGDTEAFF. The CDR3, as DNA: TGTGCCAGCAGTTACTCGCAGGGTGACACTGAAGCTTTCTTT.

The rearrangement uses TRBV20-1 and TRBJ2-7; D not certain. V was trimmed by 3 bases and J by 0 bases, leaving 15 bases between them. The CDR3 has 15 amino acids. Germline CDR1 reads DFQATT; CDR2 reads SNEGSKA (reference sequence). The CDR3 DNA reads as TGCAGTGCTAGTTCATTCGGTGAAAACTCCTACGAGCAGTACTTC. Translating it yields CSASSFGENSYEQYF.

The rearrangement uses TRBV7-2 and TRBJ1-2; possibly TRBD1 for D (6 bases). From germline, CDR1 is SGHTA and CDR2 FQGNSA. The V end was cut by 5 bases, the J end by 0 bases, with 13 bases between. The CDR3 covers 15 residues. The CDR3 coding sequence is TGTGCCAGCAGCGCGTGGACAGTTTCTAACTATGGCTACACCTTC. It codes for CASSAWTVSNYGYTF.

The gene calls are TRBV6-1 and TRBJ2-7; tentative D call: TRBD1 (5 bases). The V gene lost 2 bases and the J gene lost 2 bases, with 16 bases spanning the gap. CDR3 length: 16 residues. Germline V CDR1 and CDR2: MNHNS, SASEGT. This chain's CDR3 is CASSELPAGNTYEQYF. CDR3 DNA sequence: TGTGCCAGCAGTGAACTTCCGGCAGGGAACACCTACGAGCAGTACTTC.

The J gene is TRBJ2-7, the V gene TRBV19; D possibly corresponds to TRBD2 (7 bases). Germline loops: CDR1 LNHDA, CDR2 SQIVND (reference sequence). Trimming shortened V by 10 bases and J by 5 bases, and 15 bases separated the two germline ends. The CDR3 spans 12 residues. CDR3 sequence (DNA): TGTGCCACCTCTGGGGGGGGCGACGAGCAGTACTTC. Translation: CATSGGGDEQYF.

This clone was detected once. The chain joins TRBV7-3 to TRBJ2-1; D is uncertain. Trimming removed 2 bases at V and 7 bases at J, with 9 bases between. CDR3 size: 13 residues. Germline values: CDR1 SGHTA, CDR2 FQGTGA. The CDR3 spells CASSLDRVNEQFF. The CDR3 DNA follows: TGTGCCAGCAGCTTAGATCGGGTGAATGAGCAGTTCTTC.

The chain has TRBV24-1 and TRBJ2-1; 8 bases align to TRBD1. Losses at the gene ends were 5 bases for V and 6 bases for J; bases not matched to a gene: 5. Germline V gives CDR1 KGHDR, CDR2 SFDVKD. The length of the CDR3 is 14 residues. The CDR3 DNA is TGTGCCACCAGTGTTAGACAGGGGTTCAATGAGCAGTTCTTC. This encodes CATSVRQGFNEQFF.

V and J are TRBV12-3 or TRBV12-4 and TRBJ1-2; 8 nucleotides match TRBD1. V lost 6 bases to trimming and J lost 4 bases; unmatched junction nucleotides: 4. This CDR3 is built from 13 residues. The CDR3 loop reads CASSVDRGYGYTF. DNA for the CDR3: TGTGCCAGCAGCGTAGACAGGGGCTATGGCTACACCTTC.

V gene TRBV19 combines with J gene TRBJ1-2, with 12 bases fitting TRBD1. CDR3 length equals 14 residues. Germline CDR1 LNHDA, CDR2 SQIVND (reference sequence). J was trimmed by 7 bases and V by 9 bases; bases with no gene match: 9. The CDR3 DNA sequence: TGTGCCAGCACACAGGGACAGGGGGCGCGTGGCTACACCTTC. Translation: CASTQGQGARGYTF.

This sequence joins TRBV7-6 and TRBJ2-2, with 8 bases identical to TRBD1. CDR1 is SGHVS and CDR2 is FNYEAQ in the germline V gene. V shed 6 bases, J shed 4 bases, and the junction held 7 bases outside the gene matches. This CDR3 has 15 amino acids. The CDR3 DNA follows: TGTGCCAGCAGTTCAAGGACAGGGTCCACCGGGGAGCTGTTTTTT. Translation: CASSSRTGSTGELFF. The variable domain in full, completed from reference TRBV7-6 and TRBJ2-2, reads GAGVSQSPRYKVTKRGQDVALRCDPISGHVSLYWYRQALGQGPEFLTYFNYEAQQDKSGLPNDRFSAERPEGSISTLTIQRTEQRDSAMYRCASSSRTGSTGELFFGEGSRLTVL.

V is TRBV2 and J is TRBJ1-2, with D perhaps TRBD1 (5 bases). Between the trimmed V and J ends, which lost 2 bases and 7 bases, there was a span of 17 bases. Per the germline V gene, CDR1 is SNHLY and CDR2 is FYNNEI. The CDR3 loop spans 15 amino acids. The CDR3 loop reads CASSESRSQGTGYTF. CDR3 in DNA: TGTGCCAGCAGTGAATCTAGGTCGCAGGGAACTGGCTACACCTTC.

V gene TRBV11-2 combines with J gene TRBJ2-3; D unresolved. The CDR3 contains 13 residues. The germline V and J ends were trimmed by 1 base and 1 base, with 3 bases remaining between them. Per germline, CDR1 SGHAT and CDR2 FQNNGV. The CDR3: CASSLGGTDTQYF. CDR3 DNA sequence: TGTGCCAGCAGCTTAGGAGGCACAGATACGCAGTATTTT.

Only a few counts were recorded for this clone. V and J are TRBV19 and TRBJ1-1; 8 nucleotides line up with TRBD1. Per the germline V gene, CDR1 is LNHDA and CDR2 is SQIVND (reference sequence). With V trimmed by 8 bases and J by 1 base, 6 bases remained unmatched. This CDR3 is built from 14 residues. CDR3 DNA sequence: TGTGCCAGTCGACAGGGGTATGAGAACACTGAAGCTTTCTTT. Encoded protein: CASRQGYENTEAFF.

Here the CDR3 reads CASSSGLAGGRLFRGNIQYF. CDR3 DNA: TGTGCCAGCAGCTCCGGACTAGCGGGAGGCCGACTATTTCGAGGAAACATTCAGTACTTC. The rearrangement joins TRBV7-7 to TRBJ2-4; 14 nucleotides align to TRBD2. V shed 4 bases, J shed 6 bases, and the junction held 17 bases outside the gene matches. Germline V gives CDR1 SSHAT, CDR2 FNYEAQ (reference sequence). The CDR3 sequence is 20 residues long.

The rearrangement joins TRBV19 to TRBJ1-5; D remains ambiguous. The CDR3 runs to 14 residues. In germline, CDR1 is LNHDA, CDR2 SQIVND (reference sequence). Trimming removed 1 base at V and 6 bases at J, with 10 bases between. In nucleotides, the CDR3 is TGTGCCAGTAGTATAGTACAGTTAGTTCAGCCCCAGCATTTT. It is translated as CASSIVQLVQPQHF.

The rearrangement links TRBV7-7 to TRBJ2-3; 12 bases agree with TRBD2. Per the germline V gene, CDR1 is SSHAT and CDR2 is FNYEAQ (reference sequence). The CDR3 sequence is 19 residues long. Germline trimming cut 3 bases from V and 0 bases from J; bases unmatched to any gene: 10. This CDR3 reads CASSLRTWTSGESTDTQYF. The CDR3 DNA is TGTGCCAGCAGCTTGCGGACCTGGACTAGCGGGGAGAGCACAGATACGCAGTATTTT.

V usage is TRBV30 and J usage is TRBJ2-1, with a tentative D call TRBD2 (6 bases). Trimming pared 0 bases from V and 10 bases from J, leaving 19 bases between. The CDR3 is 15 residues long. Germline V gives CDR1 GTSNPN, CDR2 SVGIG (reference sequence). The DNA for the CDR3 is TGTGCCTGGAGTGTCTTTATACCGGGAGCAGAGGAGCAGTTCTTC. As protein: CAWSVFIPGAEEQFF.

In its sample, this clone was seen once. The chain is built from TRBV6-6 and TRBJ2-7; D may be TRBD2 (6 bases). CDR1 is MNHNY, CDR2 SVGAGI, per germline (reference sequence). The CDR3 sequence is 15 residues long. V was pared by 2 bases and J by 2 bases, with 13 bases between. CDR3 loop: CASSYDGTGAYEQYF. CDR3 DNA sequence: TGTGCCAGCAGTTACGACGGGACTGGCGCCTACGAGCAGTACTTC.

This sequence joins TRBV5-1 and TRBJ2-1; a weak D match, TRBD1 (6 bases). CDR1 is SGHRS, CDR2 YFSETQ, per germline. The CDR3 loop spans 16 amino acids. V lost 2 bases and J lost 4, with 16 bases in between. CDR3 in amino acids: CASSLTGTTYYNEQFF. The CDR3 region has the DNA TGCGCCAGCAGCTTAACCGGGACAACTTATTACAATGAGCAGTTCTTC.

This chain uses TRBV5-1 with TRBJ2-1, with TRBD2 as a possible D gene (6 bases). CDR3 length: 21 residues. With 1 base removed from V and 8 bases from J, the gap between germline ends came to 34 bases. In germline, CDR1 is SGHRS, CDR2 YFSETQ. CDR3 DNA: TGCGCCAGCAGCTTGCGACCCCGCCTCAGAACGGCAGTAGCGGACCTCCATGAGCAGTTCTTC. This translates into CASSLRPRLRTAVADLHEQFF.

The chain employs TRBV18 and TRBJ2-2; 7 bases are a match to TRBD2. J lost 4 bases, V lost 0 bases, and 8 bases had no gene match. CDR1 KGHSH and CDR2 LQKENI come from the germline V gene. The length of the CDR3 is 17 residues. As DNA, the CDR3 is TGTGCCAGCTCACCACCTACCCGAGCGGGACTCACCGGGGAGCTGTTTTTT. This encodes CASSPPTRAGLTGELFF.

The chain links TRBV28 to TRBJ1-3, with TRBD1 as a possible D gene (5 bases). The CDR3 consists of 14 residues. Deletions cut 0 bases from V and 7 bases from J, with 10 bases between. Germline CDR1 and CDR2: MDHEN and SYDVKM. CDR3 loop: CASSLWGLANTIYF. The CDR3 DNA follows: TGTGCCAGCAGTTTATGGGGGCTGGCGAACACCATATATTTT.

V is TRBV7-8 and J is TRBJ2-7; a possible D gene is TRBD1 (5 bases). This CDR3 comprises 14 residues. CDR1 is SGHVS, CDR2 FQNEAQ, per germline. Trimming shortened V by 5 bases and J by 3 bases, and 14 bases separated the two germline ends. CDR3 residues: CASSLQENFYEQYF. CDR3 nucleotides: TGTGCCAGCAGCCTACAGGAAAACTTCTACGAGCAGTACTTC.

The chain carries TRBV7-2 and TRBJ2-7; D uncertain. Trimming removed 5 bases from V and 0 bases from J, with 5 bases in between. Germline V gene lookup returns CDR1 SGHTA and CDR2 FQGNSA. This CDR3 spans 12 amino acids. CDR3 coding DNA: TGTGCCAGCAGCCTAAACTCCTACGAGCAGTACTTC. It codes for CASSLNSYEQYF.

The chain links TRBV7-8 to TRBJ2-7; D is unresolved. This CDR3 has 15 amino acids. Trimming shortened V by 2 bases and J by 5 bases, and 16 bases separated the two germline ends. Germline CDR1 is SGHVS and CDR2 is FQNEAQ. This CDR3 reads CASSLLWVARHEQYF. The CDR3 DNA reads as TGTGCCAGCAGCTTACTATGGGTAGCTCGCCACGAGCAGTACTTC.

The V call is TRBV19, the J call TRBJ1-5, with D unresolved. CDR3 length: 15 amino acids. Germline V gene data show CDR1 as LNHDA and CDR2 as SQIVND (reference sequence). V lost 5 bases and J lost 0, with 11 bases in between. The CDR3 region is CASSWALNSNQPQHF. CDR3 nucleotide sequence: TGTGCCAGTAGTTGGGCCCTCAATAGCAATCAGCCCCAGCATTTT.

There are a few counts of this clone. The chain recombines TRBV5-1 with TRBJ2-2; 14 bases are a match to TRBD2. The V gene end was trimmed by 3 bases and the J gene end by 6 bases; junction bases not matched to a gene: 4. The CDR3 contains 16 residues. Germline CDR1 is SGHRS and CDR2 is YFSETQ. The CDR3 bases are TGCGCCAGCAGCTCGGGACTAGCGGGAGTAGCCGGGGAGCTGTTTTTT. It is translated as CASSSGLAGVAGELFF.

This clone has a single count. The chain is built from TRBV20-1 and TRBJ1-1; possibly TRBD1 for D (6 bases). CDR1 and CDR2 (germline): DFQATT, SNEGSKA (reference sequence). The V end lost 3 bases, the J end lost 1 base, and 12 bases lay between the germline ends. This CDR3 spans 14 amino acids. CDR3 nucleotide sequence: TGCAGTGCTAGTAGGGGGGGAGGGAACACTGAAGCTTTCTTT. It translates to CSASRGGGNTEAFF.

V and J are TRBV7-2 and TRBJ2-5; 8 bases are a match to TRBD1. The CDR3 loop spans 15 amino acids. V shed 6 bases, J shed 1 base, and the junction held 7 bases outside the gene matches. Germline V gene lookup returns CDR1 SGHTA and CDR2 FQGNSA. CDR3: CASRRTGLRQETQYF. DNA for the CDR3: TGTGCCAGCAGACGGACAGGGCTGCGCCAAGAGACCCAGTACTTC. The whole variable domain, remainder taken from reference TRBV7-2 and TRBJ2-5, is GAGVSQSPSNKVTEKGKDVELRCDPISGHTALYWYRQSLGQGLEFLIYFQGNSAPDKSGLPSDRFSAERTGGSVSTLTIQRTQQEDSAVYLCASRRTGLRQETQYFGPGTRLLVL.